This T cell receptor (beta chain) was retrieved from a study of shared clonotypes between healthy human individuals (dated by TCRdb to between 2020 and 2021). For the wider study: A few men and a couple of women, aged 18 to 49 years, made up the cohort. The study deeply sequenced blood TCR repertoires of about 5 healthy adults to estimate repertoire size and the extent of clonotype sharing between individuals. Per donor, leukapheresis produced somewhere between about 0.8 and 9 billion PBMCs. For each donor, CD4 naive and CD4 memory were each run on three plates, CD8 naive on two plates, and CD8 memory on one plate. Different laboratories and diverse techniques were used to prepare libraries and sequence TCR repertoires, to increase sequencing depth and limit assay-specific biases.

Using the deep immunoSEQ assay, TCR CDR3 regions were amplified from genomic DNA by multiplex PCR. Extracted genomic DNA from each cell subset was spread evenly across all wells of several immunoSEQ 96-well plates, with each plate serving as a replicate. For sorted subsets, each replicate PCR was loaded with 200 ng genomic DNA, equivalent to 30,000 to 35,000 T cell genomes. Purified libraries were quantified with a Qubit 3.0 fluorometer, sized on a Bioanalyzer 2100, and re-quantified with the KAPA Library Quantification kit. Every immunoSEQ 96-well plate was sequenced on a dedicated single-read 150-cycle Illumina NextSeq 550 flow cell. The study's processing was this. Because only junctional sequences without quality scores were contained in the immunoSEQ output, filtering matching that applied to full-length reads could not be performed. To assign V/J genes and CDR3, sequences were annotated using PyIR, a Python wrapper for IgBLAST v1.9, with IMGT germline references. Reads were removed for weak V/J assignments (E-value above 1e-6), missing CDR3, stop codons, out-of-frame junctions, or ambiguous translated residues. V3J clonotypes were defined as sequences sharing the same inferred V gene, J gene, and CDR3 amino acid sequence. Percentage overlap between repertoires was calculated by dividing the number of shared unique clonotypes by the size of the smaller repertoire. Repertoire richness was assessed with RTK rarefaction, the Chao1 estimator, and Recon v2.1 estimates of unobserved clonotypes. OLGA was used to compute generation probabilities for all TCRbeta clonotypes that the gDNA method yielded from a few donors. TCRdb obtained this table from immuneACCESS and retained in-frame rearrangements with V and J assigned. These tables miss some clones; where compared with another copy, unresolved V genes account for less than half of the shortfall, and the remainder is unexplained. That table is the source of V, J and clone size, and D and trimming were worked out from the DNA. In this sample the table shows fewer than 400,000 clones, roughly 70% of which occur a single time. Together, the top ten hold approximately 10% of the sample.

Donors were healthy HIV-negative adults with no recently reported acute infections or vaccinations. Only Caucasian adults living in Nashville, Tennessee, USA were represented among the donors. CD4+ T cells were enriched by magnetic negative selection; naive cells were then positively selected on CD45RA, and the negative fraction formed the memory subset. Blood was collected by leukapheresis, and PBMCs were isolated by Ficoll-Histopaque density gradient centrifugation and then cryopreserved in liquid nitrogen vapor phase. Analytical flow cytometry was used to check the purity and quantity of every magnetically sorted T cell population. From each sorted fraction, genomic DNA was isolated and quantified by UV absorbance on a Nanodrop 2000c. Concerning this clone: Its binding antigen is unknown. No quality values exist for individual bases; no much larger clone is one base distant.

What the work shows at the level of the full study, not this receptor alone: Naive subsets generally had larger estimated clonotype richness than memory subsets did. Based on pairwise subsampling, the degree of clonotype sharing among donors was expected to be affected by sequencing depth. When a handful of donors were compared, the shared fraction of clonotypes was 5% to 6.5% for naive CD4, 3.5% for naive CD8, more than 2% for memory CD4, and 0.35% to 0.4% for memory CD8. Sampling was restricted to blood, and TCR repertoires in tissues likely differ from the TCR repertoires found in blood. Rarefaction of sorted-subset datasets indicated incomplete sequencing despite the large sequencing depth. Compared with non-shared clonotypes, clonotypes shared by all four sorted-subset donors had higher generation probabilities. The genetic and exposure-history diversity represented was limited by the small number of donors.

For CDR1 and CDR2, the germline V gene lists SNHLY and FYNNEI. The CDR3 covers 18 residues, taking in both the cysteine and the phenylalanine. The DNA shown is the 54-base CDR3, in frame from base 1. Trimming accounts for 6 bases at V and 8 bases at J, while the number of junction bases matched to no gene is 20. This sequence uses TRBV2 and TRBJ2-7, with 12 middle bases fitting TRBD2. This clonotype was sampled from a man under 40 in good health. Sequencing was done on a sample of memory CD4+ T cells sorted from blood. Taken with the paper, the label for cell subset or site translates to: CD45RA-negative fraction. The CDR3 has the sequence CASRGRLAGVNIRFKQYF. The nucleotide sequence reads as follows: TGTGCCAGCAGGGGGAGACTAGCGGGAGTAAACATACGCTTCAAGCAGTACTTC.